The 27 T cell receptor beta chains in this list originate from one sample, sequenced in a study of shared clonotypes between healthy human individuals. Clones were sequenced by immunoSEQ multiplex PCR, and TCRdb holds only the in-frame ones, with some missing. The data show 2 million to 2.5 million clones, approximately 93% seen once. Sequences were obtained from naive CD4+ T cells from PBMCs. Indicated subset: CD45RA+ positively selected. These receptors were obtained from a man between 18 and 29 years old in good health. Some clones in this sample may be carry-over from other donors' samples.

The chain uses TRBV18 and TRBJ2-7; 9 bases agree with TRBD2. The CDR3 is 16 residues long. Germline V lookup: CDR1 KGHSH, CDR2 LQKENI. Trimming at V came to 4 bases and at J to 4 bases, leaving 11 bases not matched to a gene. CDR3 region: CASSLRGREGRYEQYF. The CDR3 DNA reads TGTGCCAGCTCACTTCGCGGGCGGGAGGGCCGGTACGAGCAGTACTTC.

V is TRBV4-3 and J is TRBJ1-2, with TRBD1 matching 8 bases. This CDR3 spans 18 amino acids. The germline CDR1 and CDR2 sequences are LGHNA and YSLEER. Trimming at V came to 3 bases and at J to 4 bases, leaving 16 bases not matched to a gene. CDR3 region: CASSHRPETGALGYGYTF. The CDR3 DNA is TGCGCCAGCAGCCATCGTCCCGAGACAGGGGCCCTCGGCTATGGCTACACCTTC.

J is TRBJ2-7 and V is TRBV27, with TRBD2 matching 11 bases. Germline V gene data show CDR1 as MNHEY and CDR2 as SMNVEV (reference sequence). This CDR3 spans 17 amino acids. V trimming: 4 bases; J trimming: 0 bases; junction bases outside the gene matches: 8. The CDR3 region has the DNA TGTGCCAGCAGTTCCAACAGACTAGCGGGATCCTCCTACGAGCAGTACTTC. It codes for CASSSNRLAGSSYEQYF.

The J gene is TRBJ2-7, the V gene TRBV6-4; 11 nucleotides line up with TRBD1. The V and J ends lost 4 bases and 3 bases, in that order; junction bases with no gene match: 5. The CDR3 is made up of 15 amino acids. Germline V CDR1 and CDR2: MRHNA, SNTAGT. CDR3 nucleotide sequence: TGTGCCAGCAGTGCCCGGGACAGGGGGATCTACGAGCAGTACTTC. It encodes CASSARDRGIYEQYF.

The chain combines TRBV5-1 with TRBJ2-1; D unresolved. This CDR3 comprises 13 residues. Germline lookup yields CDR1 SGHRS and CDR2 YFSETQ. Trimming removed 7 bases from V and 4 bases from J, with 12 bases in between. CDR3 bases: TGCGCCAGCTCCCCAACGGAATACAATGAGCAGTTCTTC. Translated: CASSPTEYNEQFF.

This chain connects TRBV10-2 to TRBJ2-5; 12 nucleotides align to TRBD2. Germline trimming cut 10 bases from V and 4 bases from J; bases unmatched to any gene: 13. CDR1 is WSHSY and CDR2 is SAAADI in the germline V gene. This CDR3 has 16 amino acids. The CDR3 sequence is CATSTSGSSGAETQYF. The CDR3 DNA follows: TGCGCCACCTCGACTAGCGGGAGCTCCGGGGCAGAGACCCAGTACTTC.

V is TRBV11-3 and J is TRBJ1-5; D is possibly TRBD1 (5 bases). Trimming removed 1 base at V and 3 bases at J, with 13 bases between. Germline loops: CDR1 SGHNT, CDR2 YENEEA. The CDR3 is made up of 16 amino acids. The CDR3 DNA reads as TGTGCCAGCAGCTTAGGTCAGTGCGGGGCCAATCAGCCCCAGCATTTT. This translates into CASSLGQCGANQPQHF.

To note about this clone: At the DNA level, this CDR3 is encoded by other sequences in the same sample as well. This chain connects TRBV5-1 to TRBJ1-3, with 7 bases matching TRBD1. This CDR3 is built from 15 residues. Germline-derived CDR1 and CDR2 are SGHRS and YFSETQ. The trim removed 3 bases at V and 4 bases at J, leaving 7 bases unmatched. DNA of the CDR3: TGCGCCAGCAGCTCAACAGGGGAAGGGGGAAACACCATATATTTT. It yields the protein CASSSTGEGGNTIYF.

The V call is TRBV5-6, the J call TRBJ2-5; 8 positions match TRBD1. The CDR3 contains 15 residues. Germline CDR1 and CDR2: SGHDT and YYEEEE. The J segment lost 5 bases and the V segment lost 4 bases, leaving 10 bases of the junction unmatched. The CDR3 DNA is TGTGCCAGCAGCGCGGTGGACAGGGAGCGGGAGACCCAGTACTTC. Protein: CASSAVDRERETQYF.

This clone was counted between two and nine times. The chain carries TRBV4-1 and TRBJ1-5; tentative D call: TRBD1 (5 bases). Germline values: CDR1 MGHRA, CDR2 YSYEKL. This CDR3 has 16 residues. Trimming shortened V by 8 bases and J by 2 bases, and 19 bases separated the two germline ends. Here the CDR3 reads CASRRGALEGNQPQHF. DNA of the CDR3: TGCGCCAGCCGAAGAGGGGCCCTTGAGGGCAATCAGCCCCAGCATTTT.

The genes are TRBV4-3 and TRBJ1-3; tentative D call: TRBD1 (6 bases). This CDR3 has 16 residues. CDR1 is LGHNA and CDR2 is YSLEER in the germline V gene. V was shortened by 3 bases and J by 1 base, with 13 bases between the two germline ends. CDR3 nucleotides: TGCGCCAGCAGCCACCGATACAGGGAATCTGGAAACACCATATATTTT. This encodes CASSHRYRESGNTIYF.

The gene calls are TRBV2 and TRBJ2-5; TRBD1 might be the D (6 bases). Between the trimmed V and J ends, which lost 3 bases and 3 bases, there was a span of 11 bases. Per germline, CDR1 SNHLY and CDR2 FYNNEI. The CDR3 is 14 amino acids. In nucleotides, the CDR3 is TGTGCCAGCAGTGAGAATGACAGGAAAGAGACCCAGTACTTC. Protein: CASSENDRKETQYF.

V and J are TRBV7-2 and TRBJ1-5, with TRBD1 as a possible D gene (5 bases). Germline CDR1 and CDR2: SGHTA and FQGNSA. The CDR3 loop spans 14 amino acids. Trimming stripped 4 bases from V and 7 bases from J, with 14 bases between. Written as DNA, the CDR3 is TGTGCCAGCAGCTCGGGACCGACTAGGCAGCCCCAGCATTTT. Translating gives CASSSGPTRQPQHF.

The chain recombines TRBV9 with TRBJ1-2; tentative D call: TRBD1 (6 bases). V was pared by 3 bases and J by 8 bases, with 17 bases between. The CDR3 has 14 residues. In germline, CDR1 is SGDLS, CDR2 YYNGEE. In DNA, the CDR3 is TGTGCCAGCAGCGGGGCGGCAGGACAGAGGGGCTACACCTTC. Translating it yields CASSGAAGQRGYTF.

As regards this clone: Different DNA sequences within this sample yield the same CDR3. This sequence joins TRBV5-1 and TRBJ1-2; D gene unclear. The CDR3 has 13 amino acids. Trimming left V 0 bases short and J 4 bases short, with 7 bases between. Germline V gene lookup returns CDR1 SGHRS and CDR2 YFSETQ. CDR3 amino acids: CASSLGPSYGYTF. In DNA form, the CDR3 reads TGCGCCAGCAGCTTGGGACCGAGCTATGGCTACACCTTC.

V is TRBV30 and J is TRBJ1-2; D uncertain. Germline assignment: CDR1 GTSNPN and CDR2 SVGIG (reference sequence). The CDR3 loop spans 12 amino acids. The V and J ends lost 4 bases and 2 bases respectively, with 8 bases between them. The CDR3 region has the DNA TGTGCCTGGATGGCAGCGAACTATGGCTACACCTTC. Translation gives CAWMAANYGYTF.

The genes are TRBV5-1 and TRBJ2-5; TRBD1 agrees at 7 bases. The J call may be faulty, since TRBJ2-7 better matches the DNA end. The CDR3 runs to 16 residues. CDR1 SGHRS and CDR2 YFSETQ come from the germline V gene. The CDR3 coding sequence is TGCGCCAGCAGCTCCCTCCCAAATGACAGGGACCACGAGCAGTACTTC. Translation: CASSSLPNDRDHEQYF.

The genes are TRBV4-2 and TRBJ2-7; 7 nucleotides line up with TRBD2. The CDR3 has 15 residues. From germline, CDR1 is LGHNA and CDR2 YNFKEQ. Trimming at V came to 1 base and at J to 2 bases, leaving 5 bases not matched to a gene. The CDR3 region has the DNA TGTGCCAGCAGCCAAGGGCGCGGGAGTCCCTACGAGCAGTACTTC. Protein product: CASSQGRGSPYEQYF.

This chain links TRBV7-3 with TRBJ2-2; maybe TRBD2 (5 bases). The CDR3 covers 14 residues. Germline V lookup: CDR1 SGHTA, CDR2 FQGTGA. The ends were cut back, 2 bases at V and 4 bases at J, with 8 bases in the middle. The CDR3 coding sequence is TGTGCCAGCAGCTTAGGGCTAGCCACCGGGGAGCTGTTTTTT. Translation gives CASSLGLATGELFF. The complete variable domain, with remaining parts taken from reference TRBV7-3 and TRBJ2-2, reads GAGVSQTPSNKVTEKGKYVELRCDPISGHTALYWYRQSLGQGPEFLIYFQGTGAADDSGLPNDRFFAVRPEGSVSTLKIQRTERGDSAVYLCASSLGLATGELFFGEGSRLTVL.

The gene calls are TRBV23-1 and TRBJ2-3, with TRBD2 matching over 10 bases. TRBV23-1 is sorted into the ORF group, with uncertain function. With 8 bases clipped from V and 5 bases from J, the junction kept 19 bases outside the gene matches. There are 18 residues in the CDR3. The CDR3 DNA reads as TGCGCCAGCCCCCGGGACACCTCTAGCGGGAGAGCCGAAGATACGCAGTATTTT. Amino acids: CASPRDTSSGRAEDTQYF.

The chain carries TRBV6-5 and TRBJ2-7, with D unresolved. This CDR3 region has 14 residues. The germline V gene has CDR1 MNHEY and CDR2 SVGAGI. The germline V and J ends were trimmed by 2 bases and 2 bases, with 10 bases remaining between them. CDR3 amino acids: CASSYPRAAYEQYF. Here the CDR3 DNA reads TGTGCCAGCAGTTACCCTCGGGCCGCCTACGAGCAGTACTTC.

This chain joins TRBV5-1 and TRBJ2-7, with D maybe TRBD1 (5 bases). The germline gives CDR1 SGHRS, CDR2 YFSETQ. The CDR3 runs 16 residues. The V and J ends lost 0 bases and 2 bases respectively, with 15 bases between them. The CDR3 DNA reads TGCGCCAGCAGCTTGGGGGCACAGGCTACCCCCTACGAGCAGTACTTC. It yields the protein CASSLGAQATPYEQYF. Filled out from reference TRBV5-1 and TRBJ2-7, the complete variable domain reads KAGVTQTPRYLIKTRGQQVTLSCSPISGHRSVSWYQQTPGQGLQFLFEYFSETQRNKGNFPGRFSGRQFSNSRSEMNVSTLELGDSALYLCASSLGAQATPYEQYFGPGTRLTVT.

The chain carries TRBV5-4 and TRBJ2-1; D possibly corresponds to TRBD2 (6 bases). The CDR3 spans 14 residues. CDR1 and CDR2 from the germline V gene are SGHNT and YYREEE (reference sequence). Deletions cut 4 bases from V and 8 bases from J, with 16 bases between. The DNA of the CDR3 is TGTGCCAGCAGCCCCGCTGGCGGGATTGATGAGCAGTTCTTC. Its translation: CASSPAGGIDEQFF.

This sequence joins TRBV28 and TRBJ2-7; D may be TRBD1 (5 bases). The germline V gene has CDR1 MDHEN and CDR2 SYDVKM. This CDR3 region has 16 residues. V was pared by 7 bases and J by 0 bases, with 19 bases between. CDR3 sequence: CASTPFSGKSSYEQYF. In DNA form, the CDR3 reads TGTGCCAGCACTCCCTTTTCAGGGAAAAGCTCCTACGAGCAGTACTTC.

V usage is TRBV7-2 and J usage is TRBJ1-1, with 9 bases identical to TRBD1. CDR1 and CDR2 from the germline V gene are SGHTA and FQGNSA. The CDR3 consists of 13 residues. With 5 bases clipped from V and 11 bases from J, the junction kept 9 bases outside the gene matches. The CDR3 nucleotides read TGTGCCAGCAGCGTAGACAGGGGGTCAGGGGCTTTCTTT. This codes for CASSVDRGSGAFF. Filled out from reference TRBV7-2 and TRBJ1-1, the complete variable domain reads GAGVSQSPSNKVTEKGKDVELRCDPISGHTALYWYRQSLGQGLEFLIYFQGNSAPDKSGLPSDRFSAERTGGSVSTLTIQRTQQEDSAVYLCASSVDRGSGAFFGQGTRLTVV.

The V gene is TRBV28, the J gene TRBJ1-3, with D perhaps TRBD1 (5 bases). The CDR3 covers 15 residues. Germline CDR1 and CDR2: MDHEN and SYDVKM. The ends were cut back, 5 bases at V and 0 bases at J, with 11 bases in the middle. The CDR3 reads CASSPRQSSGNTIYF. In DNA form, the CDR3 reads TGTGCCAGCAGTCCCCGACAGAGCTCTGGAAACACCATATATTTT.

The V and J genes are TRBV7-3 and TRBJ1-1; D is possibly TRBD1 (5 bases). V dropped 0 bases and J dropped 5 bases, with 10 bases sitting between them. CDR1 and CDR2 (germline): SGHTA, FQGTGA. The CDR3 has 14 residues. CDR3 nucleotide sequence: TGTGCCAGCAGCTTAACCTCAGGGTTAACTGAAGCTTTCTTT. Amino acids: CASSLTSGLTEAFF.